This TCR beta chain stems from a study of OX40 agonist ivuxolimab in advanced cancers. Regarding the complete study: Ivuxolimab was a fully human IgG2 agonistic monoclonal antibody targeting the costimulatory receptor OX40 (CD134). Intravenous ivuxolimab was administered to patients every 2 weeks at six dose levels: 0.01, 0.1, 0.3, 1.5, 3 and 10 mg/kg. Of the roughly 52 dose-escalation patients, hepatocellular carcinoma was present in some 19, melanoma in approximately 15, renal cell carcinoma in 9 and head and neck cancer in 9. The point of sequencing TCRbeta in the periphery was to test whether ivuxolimab changed TCR sequence diversity and drove clonal T-cell expansion. The monotherapy dose-escalation portion (N ≈ 55 patients) of the phase I ivuxolimab trial is reported in the paper. Partial responses occurred in three dose-escalation patients: two with cutaneous melanoma and one with hepatocellular carcinoma. In the dose-escalation cohort, nearly 85% of patients were male, and the mean age was 60 years with a range of roughly 20 to 85. Patients were allowed to have had prior anti-PD-1, anti-PD-L1 or anti-CTLA-4 therapy, and approximately 40% of the dose-escalation patients had previously received checkpoint inhibitors. The paper's findings and limits, for the study overall: On average, CD8+ T cells showed more expanded clones than CD4+ T cells after ivuxolimab. The antigen specificity of the peripheral T cells that underwent clonal expansion was not determined. At doses of 0.1 to 3.0 mg/kg, clonal expansion of both CD4+ and CD8+ blood T cells was observed from baseline to week 6. Low levels of normalized T-cell clonal expansion were also seen in some patients who did not respond. Partial responders in the 0.1-3.0 mg/kg groups had among the lowest normalized peripheral clonal expansion, especially among CD8+ T cells.

Patients with a history of autoimmune disease or receiving systemic immunosuppression were excluded from the trial. Peripheral blood for TCR sequencing was collected from all dose cohorts at baseline, on cycle 4 day 1, and on cycle 7 day 1. The samples were drawn from a first-in-human, open-label, multicenter phase I dose-escalation trial of ivuxolimab. Adults with locally advanced or metastatic head and neck squamous cell, hepatocellular, melanoma or renal cell carcinoma were enrolled in the trial. Before TCR sequencing, CD4+ and CD8+ T cells were separately sorted from peripheral blood. Genomic DNA was extracted from sorted cells for sequencing of the TCRbeta CDR3 region. The immunoSEQ Assay was used for sequencing of TCRbeta CDR3 regions. What TCRdb holds here is the immuneACCESS table cut down to in-frame rearrangements. Part of the clones is not present; checked against another copy, under half of the missing clones reflect an unresolved V gene, and the others are unexplained. The sample table shows roughly 14,000 clones, and roughly 75% are seen once. Roughly an eighth of the sample is taken by the ten largest.

Notes on this clone: What antigen it recognizes has not been identified. Per-base qualities were not stored, and no clone one base away is much larger.

The CDR3 runs 15 residues from the cysteine to the phenylalanine. Only the CDR3 DNA is retained, 45 bases long and in frame from the first base. The V end gives up 2 bases and the J end 3 bases, leaving 6 bases in the junction not matched to a gene. From the germline V gene (reference sequence), CDR1 is GTSNPN and CDR2 is SVGIG. The source was CD4+ or CD8+ T cells sorted from blood, collected in a trial of the OX40 agonist ivuxolimab. This receptor was taken from an adult with an advanced solid tumor such as melanoma, head and neck, liver or kidney cancer. The chain joins TRBV30 to TRBJ1-5, with 8 bases in between that match TRBD1. The encoded CDR3 is CAWSLGTGDNQPQHF. The sequence in DNA is TGTGCCTGGAGTTTAGGGACAGGAGACAATCAGCCCCAGCATTTT.